Each of the 6 T cell receptor beta chains below was sequenced from the same sample in a study of blood T cells in healthy people across ages. For the second PCR, which ran for about 7 to 12 cycles, a sample-barcoded 5' primer and a J-beta primer mix were used. TCRdb independently ran MiXCR on the 5' RACE reads; one entry per CDR3 protein. The profile shows about 970,000 distinct CDR3 sequences, roughly half of them singletons. Sequenced input: blood. These receptors all come from a woman aged 55-69 years in good health.

For this clonotype: Germline is not matched at one junction end, which may reflect a read error. The chain has TRBV6-6 and TRBJ2-7; 8 bases are a match to TRBD1. The CDR3 is 16 amino acids. From germline, CDR1 is MNHNY and CDR2 SVGAGI (reference sequence). This chain's CDR3 is CASSRGGQGKSCEQYF. CDR3 sequence (DNA): TGTGCCAGCAGTCGGGGTGGACAGGGCAAGTCCTGCGAGCAGTACTTC.

This clonotype was detected only a few times. For the CDR3, the DNA is TGCGCCAGCAGCCAAGAACCGGGAGTCCCCTACAATGAGCAGTTCTTC. Protein: CASSQEPGVPYNEQFF. The chain joins TRBV4-3 to TRBJ2-1; perhaps TRBD2 as D (6 bases). The V gene's germline CDR1 is LGHNA and CDR2 YSLEER. This CDR3 comprises 16 residues. Trimming pared 0 bases from V and 2 bases from J, leaving 11 bases between.

The table lists this clonotype with many counts. The chain links TRBV5-6 to TRBJ2-5, with 7 bases aligning to TRBD1. The CDR3 is made up of 12 amino acids. Trimming took 2 bases from V and 6 from J; bases not matched to a gene: 1. The germline V gene encodes CDR1 SGHDT and CDR2 YYEEEE. The CDR3 nucleotides are TGTGCCAGCAGCTTCAGGGGGAAGACCCAGTACTTC. Translation gives CASSFRGKTQYF.

This clonotype came up a few times. The chain has TRBV4-1 and TRBJ2-7, with D maybe TRBD2 (6 bases). The V gene lost 1 base and the J gene lost 1 base, with 11 bases spanning the gap. Germline loops: CDR1 MGHRA, CDR2 YSYEKL. The CDR3 length is 15 residues. The DNA of the CDR3 is TGCGCCAGCAGCCAAGCGCTGGGGGGTTCCTACGAGCAGTACTTC. Encoded protein: CASSQALGGSYEQYF.

This clonotype showed up just a few times. The gene calls are TRBV14 and TRBJ2-5; D is unclear. The ends were cut back, 1 base at V and 5 bases at J, with 14 bases in the middle. The CDR3 runs to 15 residues. In germline, CDR1 is SGHDN, CDR2 FVKESK. In DNA, the CDR3 is TGTGCCAGCAGCCAAGGGACCCAACTCGGGGAGACCCAGTACTTC. Translation: CASSQGTQLGETQYF.

This chain links TRBV12-5 with TRBJ2-7; possibly TRBD1 or TRBD2 for D (5 bases each). This CDR3 region has 15 residues. V was pared by 1 base and J by 7 bases, with 17 bases between. CDR1 is LGHNT and CDR2 is FRNRAP in the germline V gene. CDR3 sequence (DNA): TGTGCTAGTGGTTTGGGGGGGACCGAACAGAATGAGCAGTACTTC. Translation: CASGLGGTEQNEQYF.